This T cell receptor (beta chain) stems from a study of control samples from healthy donors and cancer patients. Repertoires were generated with immunoSEQ multiplex PCR, while TCRdb's copy carries only in-frame clones and drops some. The table lists 170,000 or so clones, roughly 94% of them singletons. This CDR3 is built from 14 residues. Between the trimmed V and J ends, which lost 4 bases and 7 bases, there was a span of 12 bases. The germline gives CDR1 SGHDT, CDR2 YYEEEE. The source of this sequence is a young woman in good health. J is TRBJ1-6 and V is TRBV5-6; no reliable D call. Sequencing was carried out using blood. The CDR3 nucleotides are TGTGCCAGCAGCAACGCTGATTGGAATTCACCCCTCCACTTT. This sequence encodes CASSNADWNSPLHF.